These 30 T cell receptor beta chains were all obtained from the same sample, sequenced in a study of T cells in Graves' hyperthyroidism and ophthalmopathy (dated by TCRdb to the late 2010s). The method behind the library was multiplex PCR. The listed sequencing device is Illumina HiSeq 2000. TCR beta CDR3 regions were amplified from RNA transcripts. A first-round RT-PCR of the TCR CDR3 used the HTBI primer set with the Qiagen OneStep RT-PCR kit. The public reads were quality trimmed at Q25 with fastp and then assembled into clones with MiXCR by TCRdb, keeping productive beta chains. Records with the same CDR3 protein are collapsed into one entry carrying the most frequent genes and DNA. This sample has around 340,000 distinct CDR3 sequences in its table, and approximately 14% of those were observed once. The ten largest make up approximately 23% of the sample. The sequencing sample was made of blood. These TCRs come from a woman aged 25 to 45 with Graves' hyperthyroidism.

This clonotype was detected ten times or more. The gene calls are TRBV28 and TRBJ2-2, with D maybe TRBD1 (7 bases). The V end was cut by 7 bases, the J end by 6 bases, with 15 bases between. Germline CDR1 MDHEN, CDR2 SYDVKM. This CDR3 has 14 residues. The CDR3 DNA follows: TGTGCCAGCACTACCCAGGGGGGCCCCGGGGAGCTGTTTTTT. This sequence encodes CASTTQGGPGELFF.

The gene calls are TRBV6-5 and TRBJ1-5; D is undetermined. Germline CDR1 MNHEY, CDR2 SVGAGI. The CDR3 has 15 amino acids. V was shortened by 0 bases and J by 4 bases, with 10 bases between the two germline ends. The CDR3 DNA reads TGTGCCAGCAGTTACTCGAGTACGGGAAATCAGCCCCAGCATTTT. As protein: CASSYSSTGNQPQHF.

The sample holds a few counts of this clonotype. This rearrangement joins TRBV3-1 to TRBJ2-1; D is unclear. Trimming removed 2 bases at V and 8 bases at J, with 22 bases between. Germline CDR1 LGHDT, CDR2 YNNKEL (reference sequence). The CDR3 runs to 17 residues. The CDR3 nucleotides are TGTGCCAGCAGCCAAAGGTTACCCGGGCCGAATGCGGATGAGCAGTTCTTC. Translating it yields CASSQRLPGPNADEQFF.

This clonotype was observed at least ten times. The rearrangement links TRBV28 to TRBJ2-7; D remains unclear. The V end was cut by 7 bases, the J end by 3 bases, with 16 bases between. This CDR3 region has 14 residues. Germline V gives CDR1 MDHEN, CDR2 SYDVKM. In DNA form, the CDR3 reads TGTGCCAGCACCCAAACTCCGGATGTCTACGAGCAGTACTTC. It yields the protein CASTQTPDVYEQYF.

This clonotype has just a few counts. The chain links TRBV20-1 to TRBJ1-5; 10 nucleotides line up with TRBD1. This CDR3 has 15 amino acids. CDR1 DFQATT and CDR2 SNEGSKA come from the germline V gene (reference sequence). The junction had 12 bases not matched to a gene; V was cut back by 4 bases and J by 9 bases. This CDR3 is CSANRDRGGVGPQHF. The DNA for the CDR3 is TGCAGTGCTAACCGGGACAGGGGAGGGGTTGGGCCCCAGCATTTT.

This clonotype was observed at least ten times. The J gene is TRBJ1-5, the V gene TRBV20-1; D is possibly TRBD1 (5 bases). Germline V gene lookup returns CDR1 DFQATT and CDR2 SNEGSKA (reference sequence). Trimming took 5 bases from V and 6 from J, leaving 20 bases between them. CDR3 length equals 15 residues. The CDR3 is CSADPGQGAGQPQHF. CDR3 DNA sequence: TGCAGTGCTGATCCGGGGCAAGGGGCAGGTCAGCCCCAGCATTTT.

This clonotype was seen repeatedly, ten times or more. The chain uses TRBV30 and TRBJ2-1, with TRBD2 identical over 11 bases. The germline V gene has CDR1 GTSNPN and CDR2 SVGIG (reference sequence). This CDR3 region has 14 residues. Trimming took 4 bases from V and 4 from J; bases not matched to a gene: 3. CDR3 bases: TGTGCCTGGACCGGGACTAGCGGATACAATGAGCAGTTCTTC. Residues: CAWTGTSGYNEQFF.

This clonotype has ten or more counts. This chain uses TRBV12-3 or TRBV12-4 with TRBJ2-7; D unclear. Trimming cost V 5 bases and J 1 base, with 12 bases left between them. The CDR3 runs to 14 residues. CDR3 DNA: TGTGCCAGCAGTCCCAGACTGGGGTCCTACGAGCAGTACTTC. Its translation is CASSPRLGSYEQYF.

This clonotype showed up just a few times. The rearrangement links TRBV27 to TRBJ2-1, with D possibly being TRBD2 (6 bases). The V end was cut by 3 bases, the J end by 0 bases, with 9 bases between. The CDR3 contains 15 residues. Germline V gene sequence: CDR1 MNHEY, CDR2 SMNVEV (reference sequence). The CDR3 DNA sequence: TGTGCCAGCAGTTTTGTGGGGGGCTCCTACAATGAGCAGTTCTTC. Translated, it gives CASSFVGGSYNEQFF.

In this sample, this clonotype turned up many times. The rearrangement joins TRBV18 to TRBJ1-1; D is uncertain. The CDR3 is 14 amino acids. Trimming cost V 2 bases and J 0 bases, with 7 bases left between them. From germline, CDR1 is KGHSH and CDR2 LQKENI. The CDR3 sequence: CASSPNSLNTEAFF. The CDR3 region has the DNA TGTGCCAGCTCACCAAACAGTCTGAACACTGAAGCTTTCTTT.

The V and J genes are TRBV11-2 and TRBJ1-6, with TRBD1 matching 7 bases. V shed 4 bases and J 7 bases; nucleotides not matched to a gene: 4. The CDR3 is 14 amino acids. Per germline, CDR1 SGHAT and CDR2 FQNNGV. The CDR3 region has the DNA TGTGCCAGCAGCTCCTACAGGGGAAATTCACCCCTCCACTTT. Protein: CASSSYRGNSPLHF.

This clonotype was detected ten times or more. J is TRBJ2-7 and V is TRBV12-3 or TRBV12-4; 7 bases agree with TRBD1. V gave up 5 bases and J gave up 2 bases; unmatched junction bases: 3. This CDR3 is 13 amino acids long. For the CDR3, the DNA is TGTGCCAGCAGTCAAGGGACAGCCTACGAGCAGTACTTC. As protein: CASSQGTAYEQYF.

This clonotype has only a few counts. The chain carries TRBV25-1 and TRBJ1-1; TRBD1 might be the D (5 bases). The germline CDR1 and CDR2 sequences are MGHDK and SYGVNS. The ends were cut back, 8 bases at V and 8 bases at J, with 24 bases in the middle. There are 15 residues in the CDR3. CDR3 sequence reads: CASRRPGPSWGEAFF. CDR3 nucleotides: TGTGCCAGCCGGCGCCCGGGACCCTCGTGGGGCGAAGCTTTCTTT.

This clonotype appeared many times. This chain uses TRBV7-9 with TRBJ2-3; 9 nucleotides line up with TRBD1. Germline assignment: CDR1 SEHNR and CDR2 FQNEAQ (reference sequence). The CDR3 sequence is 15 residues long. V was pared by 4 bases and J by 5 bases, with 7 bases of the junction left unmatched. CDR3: CASSSPGQGRDTQYF. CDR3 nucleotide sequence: TGTGCCAGCAGCTCTCCGGGACAGGGCCGAGATACGCAGTATTTT.

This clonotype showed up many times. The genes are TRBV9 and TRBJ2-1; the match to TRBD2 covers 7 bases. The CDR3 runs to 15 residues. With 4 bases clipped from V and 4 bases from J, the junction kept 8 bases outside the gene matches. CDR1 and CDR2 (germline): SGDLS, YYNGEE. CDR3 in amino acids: CASSPAGVLYNEQFF. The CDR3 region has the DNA TGTGCCAGCAGCCCCGCGGGGGTCTTATACAATGAGCAGTTCTTC.

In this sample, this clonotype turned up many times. CDR3 amino acids: CASEPGPNNEQFF. The CDR3 DNA reads as TGTGCCTCGGAACCGGGACCTAACAATGAGCAGTTCTTC. The chain is built from TRBV10-3 and TRBJ2-1, with D perhaps TRBD1 or TRBD2 (5 bases each). V was pared by 11 bases and J by 5 bases, with 16 bases between. Germline V gene sequence: CDR1 ENHRY, CDR2 SYGVKD. The CDR3 spans 13 residues.

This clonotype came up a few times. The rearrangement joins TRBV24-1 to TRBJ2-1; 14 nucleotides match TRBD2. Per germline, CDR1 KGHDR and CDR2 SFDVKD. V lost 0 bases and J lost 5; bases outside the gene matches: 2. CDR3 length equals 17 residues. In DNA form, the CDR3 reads TGTGCCACCAGTGATTTGAAGGGACTAGCGGGAGACAATGAGCAGTTCTTC. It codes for CATSDLKGLAGDNEQFF.

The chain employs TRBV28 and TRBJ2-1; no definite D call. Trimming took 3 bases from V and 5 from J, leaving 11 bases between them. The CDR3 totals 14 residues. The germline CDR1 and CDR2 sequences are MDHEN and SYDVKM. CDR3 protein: CASSLGWVNNEQFF. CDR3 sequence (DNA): TGTGCCAGCAGTTTGGGCTGGGTAAACAATGAGCAGTTCTTC.

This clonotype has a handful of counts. The DNA of the CDR3 is TGCAGCATAGCTTTATTTCCCGGGCAGTTCTTC. It encodes CSIALFPGQFF. The chain couples TRBV20-1 to TRBJ2-1; D is unresolved. The CDR3 contains 11 residues. CDR1 and CDR2 from the germline V gene are DFQATT and SNEGSKA (reference sequence).

The CDR3 coding sequence is TGCAGTGCTGCGATATACGTTGCCGGCAATCAGCCCCAGCATTTT. Translating it yields CSAAIYVAGNQPQHF. V usage is TRBV20-1 and J usage is TRBJ1-5, with unresolved D. The ends were cut back, 5 bases at V and 2 bases at J, with 16 bases in the middle. The CDR3 contains 15 residues. Germline CDR1 and CDR2: DFQATT and SNEGSKA (reference sequence).

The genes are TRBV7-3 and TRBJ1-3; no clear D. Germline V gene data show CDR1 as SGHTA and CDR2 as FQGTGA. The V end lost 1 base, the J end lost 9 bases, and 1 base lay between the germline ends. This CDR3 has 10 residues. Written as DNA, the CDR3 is TGTGCCAGCAGCTTAATCACCATATATTTT. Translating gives CASSLITIYF.

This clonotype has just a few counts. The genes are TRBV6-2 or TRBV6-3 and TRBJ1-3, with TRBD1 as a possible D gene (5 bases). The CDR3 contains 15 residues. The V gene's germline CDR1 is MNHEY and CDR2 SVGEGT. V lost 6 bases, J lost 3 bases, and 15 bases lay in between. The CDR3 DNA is TGTGCCAGCAGCCACCAGAGGGGAGGTGGAAACACCATATATTTT. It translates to CASSHQRGGGNTIYF.

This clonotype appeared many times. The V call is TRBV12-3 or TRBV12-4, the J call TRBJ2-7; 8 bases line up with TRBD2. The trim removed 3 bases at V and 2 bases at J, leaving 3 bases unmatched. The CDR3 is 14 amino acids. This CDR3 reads CASSLGAGAYEQYF. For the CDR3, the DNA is TGTGCCAGCAGTTTGGGAGCGGGGGCCTACGAGCAGTACTTC.

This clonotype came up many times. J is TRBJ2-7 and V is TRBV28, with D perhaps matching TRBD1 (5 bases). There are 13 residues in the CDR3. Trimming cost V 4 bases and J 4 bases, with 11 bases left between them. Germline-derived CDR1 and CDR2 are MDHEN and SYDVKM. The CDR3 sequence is CASSYGRDYEQYF. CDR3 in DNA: TGTGCCAGCAGTTATGGCAGGGATTACGAGCAGTACTTC.

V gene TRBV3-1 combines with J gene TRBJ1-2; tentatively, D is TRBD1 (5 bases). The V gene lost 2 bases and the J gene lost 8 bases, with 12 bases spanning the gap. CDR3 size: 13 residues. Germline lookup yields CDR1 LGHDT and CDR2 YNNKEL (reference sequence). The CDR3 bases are TGTGCCAGCAGCCAATCAGGGATGGACGGCTACACCTTC. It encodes CASSQSGMDGYTF.

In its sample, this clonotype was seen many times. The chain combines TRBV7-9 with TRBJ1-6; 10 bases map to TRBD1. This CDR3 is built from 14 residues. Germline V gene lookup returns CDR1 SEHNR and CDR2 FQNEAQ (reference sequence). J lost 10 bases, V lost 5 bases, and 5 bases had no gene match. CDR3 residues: CASSHDRGLSPLHF. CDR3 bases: TGTGCCAGCAGCCACGACAGGGGGCTCTCACCCCTCCACTTT.

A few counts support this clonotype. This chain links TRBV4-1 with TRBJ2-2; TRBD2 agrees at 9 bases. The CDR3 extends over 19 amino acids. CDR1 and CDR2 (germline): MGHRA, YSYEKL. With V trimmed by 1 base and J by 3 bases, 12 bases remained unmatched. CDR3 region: CASSQGAVRPSGDTGELFF. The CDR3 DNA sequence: TGCGCCAGCAGCCAAGGGGCAGTTCGGCCTAGCGGGGACACCGGGGAGCTGTTTTTT.

The CDR3 nucleotides are TGTGCCAGCAGGATGACAGGGGGTATCCTGAACACTGAAGCTTTCTTT. Amino acids: CASRMTGGILNTEAFF. This chain joins TRBV7-9 and TRBJ1-1; 9 bases are shared with TRBD1. Trimming at V came to 6 bases and at J to 0 bases, leaving 8 bases not matched to a gene. The CDR3 is 16 amino acids. Germline CDR1 and CDR2: SEHNR and FQNEAQ (reference sequence).

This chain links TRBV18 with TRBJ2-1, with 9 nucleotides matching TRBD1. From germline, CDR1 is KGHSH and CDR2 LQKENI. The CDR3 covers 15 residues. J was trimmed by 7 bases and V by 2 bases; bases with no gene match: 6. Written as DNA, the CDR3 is TGTGCCAGCTCACCAGGGGACAGGGTGGTTAATGAGCAGTTCTTC. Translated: CASSPGDRVVNEQFF.

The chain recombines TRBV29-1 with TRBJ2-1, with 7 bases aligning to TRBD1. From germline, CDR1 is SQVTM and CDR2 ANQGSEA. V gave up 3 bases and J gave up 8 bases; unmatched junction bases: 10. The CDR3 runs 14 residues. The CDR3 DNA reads TGCAGCGTTGATGGCGAGACAGGGTATTATGAGCAGTTCTTC. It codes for CSVDGETGYYEQFF.